This T cell receptor (beta chain) was identified during a study of vaccination and CD4 T cells after COVID-19. Study-wide background: At a median roughly 100 days (range 35 to 161) after diagnosis, post-COVID samples were drawn. Post-vaccination samples were procured at a median of 72 days following dose two (range 14 to 241).

Treatment reported: approximately nine-day PBMC culture with coronavirus spike peptide pools or control peptides (ViraFEST assay). Notes on the study in general: Researchers looked at relatively few convalescent patients and had no early post-infection timepoints.

CDR1 and CDR2 from the germline V gene are MNHNS and SASEGT. The CDR3 contains 13 residues. V was clipped by 6 bases and J by 7 bases; unmatched bases: 5. An Oncomine TCR Beta short-read assay was used to sequence the DNA from cultured CD4+ T cells. Investigators obtained genomic DNA by extraction from cultured CD4+ T cells. TCRdb called the PCR reads again in MiXCR, with one record for every CDR3 protein. The data contain approximately 15,000 distinct CDR3 sequences, roughly 31% of them singletons. Notes on this clonotype: The target antigen is unknown.

Sequencing used cultured CD4+ T cells from blood. This TCR came from a human donor with COVID-19. The chain joins TRBV6-1 to TRBJ1-5; 8 bases fit TRBD1. The CDR3 DNA sequence: TGTGCCAGCAGCCCGACAGGGGCCCAGCCCCAGCATTTT. Translated, it gives CASSPTGAQPQHF.